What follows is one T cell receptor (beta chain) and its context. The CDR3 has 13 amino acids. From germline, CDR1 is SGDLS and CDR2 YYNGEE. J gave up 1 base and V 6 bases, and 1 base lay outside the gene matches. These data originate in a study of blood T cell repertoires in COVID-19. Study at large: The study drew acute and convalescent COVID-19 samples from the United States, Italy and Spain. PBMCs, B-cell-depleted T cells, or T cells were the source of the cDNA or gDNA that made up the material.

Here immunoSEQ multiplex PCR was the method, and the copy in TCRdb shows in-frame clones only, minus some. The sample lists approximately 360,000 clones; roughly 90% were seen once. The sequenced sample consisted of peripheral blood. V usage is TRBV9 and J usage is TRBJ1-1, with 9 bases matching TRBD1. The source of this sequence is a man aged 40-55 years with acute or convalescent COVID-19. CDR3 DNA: TGTGCCAGCACACAGGGGGCGAACACTGAAGCTTTCTTT. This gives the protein CASTQGANTEAFF.